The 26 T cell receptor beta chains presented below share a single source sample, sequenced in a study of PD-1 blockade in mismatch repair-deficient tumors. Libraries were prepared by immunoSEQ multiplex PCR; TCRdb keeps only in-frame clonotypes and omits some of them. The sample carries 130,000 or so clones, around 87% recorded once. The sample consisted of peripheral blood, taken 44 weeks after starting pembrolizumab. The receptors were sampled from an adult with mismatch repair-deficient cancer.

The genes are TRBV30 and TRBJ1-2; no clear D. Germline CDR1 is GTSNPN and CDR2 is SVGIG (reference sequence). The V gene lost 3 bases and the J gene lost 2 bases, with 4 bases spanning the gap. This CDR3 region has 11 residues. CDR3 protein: CAWSENYGYTF. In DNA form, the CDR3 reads TGTGCCTGGAGCGAAAACTATGGCTACACCTTC. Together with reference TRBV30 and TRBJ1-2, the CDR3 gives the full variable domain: SQTIHQWPATLVQPVGSPLSLECTVEGTSNPNLYWYRQAAGRGLQLLFYSVGIGQISSEVPQNLSASRPQDRQFILSSKKLLLSDSGFYLCAWSENYGYTFGSGTRLTVV.

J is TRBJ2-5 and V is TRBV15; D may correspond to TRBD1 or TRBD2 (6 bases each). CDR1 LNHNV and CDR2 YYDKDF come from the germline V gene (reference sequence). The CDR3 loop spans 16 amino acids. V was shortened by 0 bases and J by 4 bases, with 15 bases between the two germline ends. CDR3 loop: CATSREFGGHPETQYF. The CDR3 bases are TGTGCCACCAGCAGAGAGTTTGGGGGGCATCCAGAGACCCAGTACTTC.

In DNA form, the CDR3 reads TGTGCCAGCAGCATCGACCAAGCCTCCGAGCAGTACTTC. Translating it yields CASSIDQASEQYF. The chain is built from TRBV9 and TRBJ2-7, with D hard to call. Germline-derived CDR1 and CDR2 are SGDLS and YYNGEE. V was cut by 4 bases and J by 6 bases, with 14 bases left in between. The CDR3 consists of 13 residues. Supplemented by reference TRBV9 and TRBJ2-7, the full variable domain reads DSGVTQTPKHLITATGQRVTLRCSPRSGDLSVYWYQQSLDQGLQFLIQYYNGEERAKGNILERFSAQQFPDLHSELNLSSLELGDSALYFCASSIDQASEQYFGPGTRLTVT.

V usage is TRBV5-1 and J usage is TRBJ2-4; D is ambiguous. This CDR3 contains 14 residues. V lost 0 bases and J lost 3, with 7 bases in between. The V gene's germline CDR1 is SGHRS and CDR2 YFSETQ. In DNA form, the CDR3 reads TGCGCCAGCAGCTTGGGACGTGGCAAAAACATTCAGTACTTC. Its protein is CASSLGRGKNIQYF.

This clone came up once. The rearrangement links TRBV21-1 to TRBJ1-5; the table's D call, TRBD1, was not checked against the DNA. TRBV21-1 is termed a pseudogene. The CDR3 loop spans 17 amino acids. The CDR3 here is CASSPFPGTEGDQPQHF. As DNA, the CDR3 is TGTGCCAGCAGCCCGTTTCCCGGGACAGAAGGGGATCAGCCCCAGCATTTT.

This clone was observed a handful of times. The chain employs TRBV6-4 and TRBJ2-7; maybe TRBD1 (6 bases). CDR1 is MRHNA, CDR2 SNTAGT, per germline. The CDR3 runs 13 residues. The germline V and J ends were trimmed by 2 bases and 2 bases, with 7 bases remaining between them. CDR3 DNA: TGTGCCAGCAGTGACCGGGACACCTACGAGCAGTACTTC. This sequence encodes CASSDRDTYEQYF.

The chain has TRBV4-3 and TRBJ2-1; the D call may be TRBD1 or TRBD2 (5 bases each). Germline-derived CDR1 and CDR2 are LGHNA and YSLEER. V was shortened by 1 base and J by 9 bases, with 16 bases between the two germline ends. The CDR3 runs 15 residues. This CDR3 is CASSQGDPMAGEQFF. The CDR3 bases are TGCGCCAGCAGCCAAGGGGACCCCATGGCGGGTGAGCAGTTCTTC.

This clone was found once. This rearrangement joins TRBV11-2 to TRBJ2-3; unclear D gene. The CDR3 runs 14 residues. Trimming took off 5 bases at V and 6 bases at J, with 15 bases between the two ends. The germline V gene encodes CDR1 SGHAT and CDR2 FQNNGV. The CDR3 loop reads CASSISRFRDTQYF. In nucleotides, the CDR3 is TGTGCCAGCAGCATTAGTCGCTTTCGGGATACGCAGTATTTT. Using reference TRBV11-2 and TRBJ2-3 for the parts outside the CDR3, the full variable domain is EAGVAQSPRYKIIEKRQSVAFWCNPISGHATLYWYQQILGQGPKLLIQFQNNGVVDDSQLPKDRFSAERLKGVDSTLKIQPAKLEDSAVYLCASSISRFRDTQYFGPGTRLTVL.

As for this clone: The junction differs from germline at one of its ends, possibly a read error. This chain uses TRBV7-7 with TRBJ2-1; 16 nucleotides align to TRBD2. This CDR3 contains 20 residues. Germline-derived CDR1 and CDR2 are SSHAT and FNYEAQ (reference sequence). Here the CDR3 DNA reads TGTGCTAGCAGCCCCCATGGGGGGACTAGCGGGAGGGCAGACTACAATGAGCAGTTCTTC. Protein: CASSPHGGTSGRADYNEQFF.

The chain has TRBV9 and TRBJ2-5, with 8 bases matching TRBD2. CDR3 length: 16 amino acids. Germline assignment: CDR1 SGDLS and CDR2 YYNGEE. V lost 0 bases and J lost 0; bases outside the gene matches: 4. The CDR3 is CASSVAGGGNQETQYF. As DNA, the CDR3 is TGTGCCAGCAGCGTAGCCGGGGGGGGAAACCAAGAGACCCAGTACTTC. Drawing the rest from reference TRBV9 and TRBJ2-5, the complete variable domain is DSGVTQTPKHLITATGQRVTLRCSPRSGDLSVYWYQQSLDQGLQFLIQYYNGEERAKGNILERFSAQQFPDLHSELNLSSLELGDSALYFCASSVAGGGNQETQYFGPGTRLLVL.

The CDR3 sequence: CASRGYRDTEAFF. The CDR3 region has the DNA TGTGCCAGTAGGGGCTACCGAGACACTGAAGCTTTCTTT. The V call is TRBV19, the J call TRBJ1-1; D ambiguous. Trimming removed 6 bases from V and 3 bases from J, with 11 bases in between. CDR3 length: 13 amino acids. Looked up from germline, CDR1 is LNHDA and CDR2 is SQIVND (reference sequence).

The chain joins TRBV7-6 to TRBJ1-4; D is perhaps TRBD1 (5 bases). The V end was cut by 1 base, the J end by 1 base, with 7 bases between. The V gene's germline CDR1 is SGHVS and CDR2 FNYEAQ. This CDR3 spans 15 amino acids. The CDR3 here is CASSLEGVTNEKLFF. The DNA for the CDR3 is TGTGCCAGCAGCTTAGAAGGGGTAACTAATGAAAAACTGTTTTTT.

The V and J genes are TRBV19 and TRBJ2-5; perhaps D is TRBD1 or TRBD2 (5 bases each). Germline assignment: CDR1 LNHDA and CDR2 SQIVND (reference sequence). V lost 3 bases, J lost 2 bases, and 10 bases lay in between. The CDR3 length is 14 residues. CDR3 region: CASSILGEQETQYF. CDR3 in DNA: TGTGCCAGTAGTATTCTAGGGGAGCAAGAGACCCAGTACTTC.

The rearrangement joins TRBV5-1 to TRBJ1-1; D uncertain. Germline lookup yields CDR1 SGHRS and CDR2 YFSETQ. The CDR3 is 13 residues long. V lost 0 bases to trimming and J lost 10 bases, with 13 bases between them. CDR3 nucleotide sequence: TGCGCCAGCAGCTTGGCCGCCGCCCCCGGAGCTTTCTTT. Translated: CASSLAAAPGAFF.

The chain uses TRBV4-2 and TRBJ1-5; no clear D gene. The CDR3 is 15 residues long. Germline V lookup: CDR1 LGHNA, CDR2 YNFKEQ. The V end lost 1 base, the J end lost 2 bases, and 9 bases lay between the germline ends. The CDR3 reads CASSQVLAGNQPQHF. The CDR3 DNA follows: TGTGCCAGCAGCCAAGTATTGGCAGGCAATCAGCCCCAGCATTTT.

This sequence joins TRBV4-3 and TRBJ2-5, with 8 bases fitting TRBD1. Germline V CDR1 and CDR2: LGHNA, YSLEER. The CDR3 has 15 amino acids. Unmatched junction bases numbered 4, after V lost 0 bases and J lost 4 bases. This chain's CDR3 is CASSQDPDRAETQYF. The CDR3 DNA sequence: TGCGCCAGCAGCCAAGATCCGGACAGGGCAGAGACCCAGTACTTC.

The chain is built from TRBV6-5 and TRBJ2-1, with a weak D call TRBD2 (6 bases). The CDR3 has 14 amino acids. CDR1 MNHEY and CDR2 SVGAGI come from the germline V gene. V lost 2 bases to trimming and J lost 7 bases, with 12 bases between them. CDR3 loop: CASSYSPSVNEQFF. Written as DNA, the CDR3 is TGTGCCAGCAGTTACAGCCCTAGCGTGAATGAGCAGTTCTTC.

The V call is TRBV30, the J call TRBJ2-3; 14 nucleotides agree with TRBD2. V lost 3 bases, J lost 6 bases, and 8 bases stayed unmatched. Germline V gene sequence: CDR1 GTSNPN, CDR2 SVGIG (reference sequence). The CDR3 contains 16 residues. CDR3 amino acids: CAWSTGTSGRGDTQYF. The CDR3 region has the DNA TGTGCCTGGAGCACAGGGACTAGCGGGAGAGGGGATACGCAGTATTTT.

The CDR3 coding sequence is TGTGCCAGCAGCCAAGTTCAGGGGCGCTTTTCTGGGGCCAACGTCCTGACTTTC. Translating gives CASSQVQGRFSGANVLTF. V and J are TRBV4-2 and TRBJ2-6, with D perhaps matching TRBD1 (6 bases). The CDR3 is 18 residues long. The V gene lost 1 base and the J gene lost 1 base, with 14 bases spanning the gap. Germline V gene sequence: CDR1 LGHNA, CDR2 YNFKEQ.

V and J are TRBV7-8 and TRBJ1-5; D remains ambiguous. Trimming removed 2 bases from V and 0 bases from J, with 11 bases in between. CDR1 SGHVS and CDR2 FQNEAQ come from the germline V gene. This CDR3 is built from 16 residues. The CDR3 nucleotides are TGTGCCAGCAGCTTAAAGGCAGGCTCTAGCAATCAGCCCCAGCATTTT. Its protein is CASSLKAGSSNQPQHF.

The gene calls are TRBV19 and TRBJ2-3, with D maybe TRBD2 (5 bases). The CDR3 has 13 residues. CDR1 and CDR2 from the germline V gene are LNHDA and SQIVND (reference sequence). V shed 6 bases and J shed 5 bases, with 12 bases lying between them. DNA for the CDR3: TGTGCCAGTAGAAGACTTGCGGGAGATACGCAGTATTTT. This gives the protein CASRRLAGDTQYF.

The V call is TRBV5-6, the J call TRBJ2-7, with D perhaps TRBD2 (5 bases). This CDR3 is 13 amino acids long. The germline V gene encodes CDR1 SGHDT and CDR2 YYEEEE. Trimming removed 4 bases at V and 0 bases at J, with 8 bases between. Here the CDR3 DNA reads TGTGCCAGCAGCATCCGGGGCTCCTACGAGCAGTACTTC. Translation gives CASSIRGSYEQYF.

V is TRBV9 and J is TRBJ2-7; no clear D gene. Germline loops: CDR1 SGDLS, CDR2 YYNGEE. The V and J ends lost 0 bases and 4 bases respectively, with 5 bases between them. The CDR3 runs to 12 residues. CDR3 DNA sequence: TGTGCCAGCAGCGTAGACGGGTACGAGCAGTACTTC. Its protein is CASSVDGYEQYF.

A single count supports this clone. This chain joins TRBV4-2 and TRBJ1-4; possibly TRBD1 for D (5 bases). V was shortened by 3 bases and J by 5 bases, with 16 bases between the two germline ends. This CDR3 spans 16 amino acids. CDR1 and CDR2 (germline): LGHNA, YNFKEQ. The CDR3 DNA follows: TGTGCCAGCAGCCAGGACTACAGCGGGGCCAATGAAAAACTGTTTTTT. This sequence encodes CASSQDYSGANEKLFF.

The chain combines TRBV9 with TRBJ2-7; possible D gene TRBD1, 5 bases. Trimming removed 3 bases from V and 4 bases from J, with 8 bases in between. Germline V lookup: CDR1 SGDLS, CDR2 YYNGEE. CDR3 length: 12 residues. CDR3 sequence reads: CASSASGYEQYF. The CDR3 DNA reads TGTGCCAGCAGCGCCTCAGGGTACGAGCAGTACTTC.

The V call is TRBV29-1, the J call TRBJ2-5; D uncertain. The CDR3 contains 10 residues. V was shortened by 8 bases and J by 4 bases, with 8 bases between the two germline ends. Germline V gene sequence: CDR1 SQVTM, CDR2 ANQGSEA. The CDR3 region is CSCGRETQYF. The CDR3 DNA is TGCAGCTGCGGCCGAGAGACCCAGTACTTC.